This T cell receptor beta chain was recorded in a study of blood T cell repertoires in COVID-19. Turning to the study itself: Sites across the United States, Italy and Spain contributed samples from acute and convalescent COVID-19. T cells, B-cell-depleted T cells, or PBMCs supplied cDNA or gDNA.

In the original workflow: It was from reference gene primer amplification that nucleated cell counts were estimated. The assay was immunoSEQ multiplex PCR, and TCRdb's table has in-frame clones only and misses some. V and J calls and clone size follow that table, whereas D and trimming were derived from the DNA. Among hundreds of thousands of clones, roughly 87% were seen once, and the ten largest hold approximately 9%. The CDR3 has 15 residues. V lost 4 bases and J lost 0, with 10 bases in between. The germline gives CDR1 SGHRS, CDR2 YFSETQ. The chain uses TRBV5-1 and TRBJ2-2, with unresolved D. Sequencing was performed on PBMCs or T cells enriched from blood (not recorded which). The TCR was taken from a woman aged 18-30 years who had recovered from COVID-19. In nucleotides, the CDR3 is TGCGCCAGCAGCCCAAGCACGACGAACACCGGGGAGCTGTTTTTT. Protein sequence: CASSPSTTNTGELFF.